A selection of T cell receptor beta chains follows, all from one sample in a study of graft-versus-host responses after intestinal transplantation. Antigens of these TCRs are unknown. Assay used: immunoSEQ multiplex PCR; TCRdb lists only in-frame clones, some missing. Among 90,000 to 95,000 clones listed, roughly 91% were seen once. The material sequenced was unstimulated CD8+ T cells sorted from spleen or lymph node cells, taken before intestinal transplant. The origin of the receptors is a human donor who received an intestinal transplant. Each CDR3 is given with its conserved first and last residue. A D gene is named only where the DNA matches it firmly. Clone sizes are given selectively: once, few, many, or a class where the clone is expanded.

D gene	clone size	V gene	J gene	CDR3 length	CDR3 protein	CDR3 DNA
-	few	TRBV5-4	TRBJ2-1	12	CASSVNSHEQFF	TGTGCCAGCAGTGTGAACAGCCATGAGCAGTTCTTC
TRBD2	-	TRBV4-2	TRBJ2-7	19	CASSQDFGRVAGGIYEQYF	TGTGCCAGCAGCCAAGACTTCGGGCGGGTAGCGGGGGGAATATACGAGCAGTACTTC
-	-	TRBV25-1	TRBJ1-2	13	CASSEFPFYGYTF	TGTGCCAGCAGTGAGTTCCCTTTCTATGGCTACACCTTC
TRBD2	-	TRBV7-8	TRBJ2-7	17	CASSTQGSGTRAYEQYF	TGTGCCAGCAGTACACAGGGCTCCGGGACTAGGGCTTACGAGCAGTACTTC
TRBD2	once	TRBV29-1	TRBJ2-7	17	CSVPGEPGLGFLYEQYF	TGCAGCGTCCCCGGCGAGCCGGGACTAGGATTTCTCTACGAGCAGTACTTC
-	few	TRBV12-2	TRBJ1-3	15	CASRKEVGGGNTIYF	-
TRBD1	-	TRBV19	TRBJ1-1	14	CASRYGTGYTEAFF	TGTGCCAGTAGGTACGGGACAGGGTACACTGAAGCTTTCTTT
TRBD2	-	TRBV7-9	TRBJ2-7	14	CAISTGLAGREQYF	TGTGCCATCTCTACCGGACTAGCGGGGAGGGAGCAGTACTTC
TRBD1	-	TRBV5-6	TRBJ2-7	15	CASSQPGQGFYEQYF	TGTGCCAGCTCCCAGCCGGGACAGGGTTTCTACGAGCAGTACTTC
-	-	TRBV19	TRBJ2-7	15	CASSIGSQGIYEQYF	TGTGCCAGTAGTATCGGTTCGCAGGGTATCTACGAGCAGTACTTC
-	-	TRBV19	TRBJ1-2	15	CASQPGGGSAYGYTF	TGTGCCAGTCAGCCCGGGGGGGGATCTGCCTATGGCTACACCTTC
TRBD1	-	TRBV30	TRBJ1-1	14	CAWTGQGPNTEAFF	TGTGCCTGGACGGGACAGGGCCCGAACACTGAAGCTTTCTTT
TRBD2	once	TRBV27	TRBJ2-3	15	CASSFYSGNTDTQYF	TGTGCCAGCAGTTTTTACAGCGGGAACACAGATACGCAGTATTTT
TRBD1	-	TRBV4-3	TRBJ1-4	16	CASSPTGTGGYEKLFF	TGCGCCAGCAGCCCAACCGGGACAGGGGGCTATGAAAAACTGTTTTTT
TRBD2	-	TRBV5-4	TRBJ2-7	15	CASSIGLAGGDEQYF	TGTGCCAGCAGCATAGGACTAGCGGGAGGGGACGAGCAGTACTTC